This T cell receptor (beta chain) is drawn from a study of T cell responses to AZD1222 COVID-19 vaccine. Some clones are missing from TCRdb's copy, which holds only in-frame ones; the method was immunoSEQ multiplex PCR. The sample contains some 120,000 clones, roughly 88% of which appear only once. The CDR3 sequence is 14 residues long. Trimming left V 5 bases short and J 0 bases short, with 10 bases between. Germline lookup yields CDR1 SEHNR and CDR2 FQNEAQ (reference sequence). Study outcomes and limitations: The number of AZD1222 recipients seropositive at baseline was only 6 or 7.

About this clone: Its target is unknown.

This TCR was recovered from an adult who received the AZD1222 COVID-19 vaccine. J is TRBJ1-2 and V is TRBV7-9; a possible D gene is TRBD1 (5 bases). The specimen comprised peripheral blood, sampled 28 days after the second AZD1222 dose. CDR3 residues: CASSPQGTNYGYTF. DNA of the CDR3: TGTGCCAGCAGCCCCCAGGGCACTAACTATGGCTACACCTTC. Based on the CDR3 plus reference TRBV7-9 and TRBJ1-2, the full variable domain is DTGVSQNPRHKITKRGQNVTFRCDPISEHNRLYWYRQTLGQGPEFLTYFQNEAQLEKSRLLSDRFSAERPKGSFSTLEIQRTEQGDSAMYLCASSPQGTNYGYTFGSGTRLTVV.